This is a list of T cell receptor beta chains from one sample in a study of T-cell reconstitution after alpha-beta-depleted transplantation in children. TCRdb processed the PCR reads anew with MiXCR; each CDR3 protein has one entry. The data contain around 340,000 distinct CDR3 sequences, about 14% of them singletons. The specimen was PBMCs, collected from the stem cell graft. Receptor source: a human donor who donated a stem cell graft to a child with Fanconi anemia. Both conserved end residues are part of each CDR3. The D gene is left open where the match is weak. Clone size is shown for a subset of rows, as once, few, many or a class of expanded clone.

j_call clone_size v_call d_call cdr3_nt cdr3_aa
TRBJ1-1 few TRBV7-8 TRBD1 TGTGCCAGCAGCTTCGGGACAGGGCAAACTGAAGCTTTCTTT CASSFGTGQTEAFF
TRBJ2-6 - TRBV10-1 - TGCGCCAGCAATCCCCAACTGCTCTCTGGGGCCAACGTCCTGACTTTC CASNPQLLSGANVLTF
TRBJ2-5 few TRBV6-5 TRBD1 TGTGCCAGCAGTTACTCGAGGGCAGGGGGCGGAGAGACCCAGTACTTC CASSYSRAGGGETQYF
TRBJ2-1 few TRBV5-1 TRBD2 TGCGCCAGCAGCTCCCGGACTAGCGGGGGCCTCGGGTATGAGCAGTTCTTC CASSSRTSGGLGYEQFF
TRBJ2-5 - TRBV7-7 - TGTGCCAGCAGCTTCGGGACCGGGGGGACCCAGTACTTC CASSFGTGGTQYF
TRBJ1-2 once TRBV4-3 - TGCGCCAGCAGCCAAGAGAGAGGCAGCTCGTATGGCTACACCTTC CASSQERGSSYGYTF
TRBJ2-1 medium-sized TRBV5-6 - TGTGCCAGCAGGCCGACACAGGGTCCCAATGAGCAGTTCTTC CASRPTQGPNEQFF
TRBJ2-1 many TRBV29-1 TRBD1 TGCAGCGTTAGGGGGACAGGGGCGAGGAATGAGCAGTTCTTC CSVRGTGARNEQFF
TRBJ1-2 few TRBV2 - TGTGCCGGAAGAAGCCAAGGGGGGTATGGCTACACCTTC CAGRSQGGYGYTF
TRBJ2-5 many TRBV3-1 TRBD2 TGTGCCAGCAGCCAAGAGATTAGCGGGGGGGGCAGTAAGACCCAGTACTTC CASSQEISGGGSKTQYF
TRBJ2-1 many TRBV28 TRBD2 TGTGCCAGCAGTTTTAGTTCGGCGGGGGGGCGAATCGGGCAGTTCTTC CASSFSSAGGRIGQFF
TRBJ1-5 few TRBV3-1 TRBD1 TGTGCCAGCAGCCAAGGAGACAGGGGCGGTCTTTATAGCAATCAGCCCCAGCATTTT CASSQGDRGGLYSNQPQHF
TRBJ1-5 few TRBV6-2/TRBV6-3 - TGTGCCAGCAGTTACTCGGGGGCGGGCCAGCCCCAGCATTTT CASSYSGAGQPQHF
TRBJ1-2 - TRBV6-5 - TGTGCCAGCAGTTACTCGAAGGGGCCGGGCTATGGCTACACCTTC CASSYSKGPGYGYTF
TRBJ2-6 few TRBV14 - TGTGCCAGCAGCCAAGAGTTGCAAGCTGGGGCCAACGTCCTGACTTTC CASSQELQAGANVLTF
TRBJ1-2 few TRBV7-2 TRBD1 TGTGCCAGCAGCTCCGCGGGACAGGGCTATGGCTACACCTTC CASSSAGQGYGYTF
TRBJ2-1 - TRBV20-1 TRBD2 TGCAGTGCTCCACTAGCGGGGGCCGCGAGCTCCTACAATGAGCAGTTCTTC CSAPLAGAASSYNEQFF
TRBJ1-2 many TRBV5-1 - TGCGCCAGCAGCTTATTTCAAGGCTACACCTTC CASSLFQGYTF